This record looks at one T cell receptor beta chain sequence and its context. The antigen remains unidentified. Stated time point: newly diagnosed GD, antithyroid drugs for less than 3 months. RNA extracted from PBMCs served as the sequencing template. Construction of the TCR beta libraries employed iRepertoire HTBI primers in conjunction with Arm-PCR of CDR3 regions. MiXCR was run by TCRdb on the multiplex PCR reads, yielding one entry per CDR3 protein. The sample lists under 800,000 distinct CDR3 sequences, roughly 15% occurring once. This entry comes from a study of regulatory T cells in long-lasting Graves disease. Study outcomes and limitations: It was peripheral blood alone, not thyroid tissue, that was studied.

This same sample was also part of a study on T cells in Graves' hyperthyroidism and ophthalmopathy.

The sample in question was peripheral blood mononuclear cells (PBMCs), obtained at new diagnosis, from a patient treated with antithyroid drugs. The source of this sequence is a woman in her 30s with Graves disease.

The CDR3 sequence is CASSLRAYTGELFF. The CDR3 DNA sequence: TGTGCCAGCAGCTTAAGAGCATACACCGGGGAGCTGTTTTTT. This chain connects TRBV7-8 to TRBJ2-2, with no clear D. CDR1 and CDR2 (germline): SGHVS, FQNEAQ. The CDR3 consists of 14 residues. Trimming shortened V by 2 bases and J by 3 bases, and 7 bases separated the two germline ends.